The 20 T cell receptor beta chains below come from one sample, sequenced in a study of T cells in Graves' hyperthyroidism and ophthalmopathy. The TCR beta CDR3 regions underwent amplification using RNA transcripts as the source. HTBI primers drove first-round RT-PCR of the TCR CDR3. Using its own MiXCR run on the multiplex PCR reads, TCRdb lists one record per CDR3 protein. The profile covers about 360,000 distinct CDR3 sequences, with around 14% appearing a single time and roughly 25% taken by the ten largest. Sequencing was carried out using blood. All receptors come from a woman aged 18 to 35 with Graves' hyperthyroidism that later progressed to Graves' ophthalmopathy.

The chain recombines TRBV19 with TRBJ1-1; D perhaps matches TRBD1 (6 bases). Trimming took off 5 bases at V and 2 bases at J, with 15 bases between the two ends. Germline CDR1 and CDR2: LNHDA and SQIVND (reference sequence). CDR3 length equals 15 residues. This CDR3 reads CASSPKPGHNTEAFF. The CDR3 nucleotides are TGTGCCAGTAGTCCCAAACCGGGACACAACACTGAAGCTTTCTTT.

Concerning this clonotype itself: One end of the junction fails to match germline, which may point to a read error. The chain couples TRBV27 to TRBJ2-7; D possibly corresponds to TRBD2 (5 bases). Germline V gene lookup returns CDR1 MNHEY and CDR2 SMNVEV (reference sequence). This CDR3 has 12 amino acids. The CDR3 reads CAVSRGGYEQHF. DNA for the CDR3: TGTGCCGTTTCCCGAGGAGGCTACGAGCAGCACTTC.

The V gene is TRBV20-1, the J gene TRBJ2-4, with 9 bases that match TRBD2. After removal of 1 base from V and 8 bases from J, the junction contained 21 bases not matched to a gene. CDR1 DFQATT and CDR2 SNEGSKA come from the germline V gene (reference sequence). The CDR3 is made up of 19 amino acids. The CDR3 here is CSARGEWVSGSSASYIQYF. CDR3 DNA: TGCAGTGCTAGAGGGGAGTGGGTTAGCGGGAGTAGCGCGTCGTACATTCAGTACTTC.

This clonotype was seen ten or more times. The V call is TRBV28, the J call TRBJ2-1; D might be TRBD1 (5 bases). CDR1 is MDHEN, CDR2 SYDVKM, per germline. V lost 4 bases, J lost 3 bases, and 19 bases lay in between. This CDR3 is built from 17 residues. The CDR3 nucleotides read TGTGCCAGCAGTTCCGACCCAAGACAGATTAGCTACAATGAGCAGTTCTTC. Translating gives CASSSDPRQISYNEQFF.

This clonotype was counted at least ten times. This chain connects TRBV5-1 to TRBJ1-6, with 9 nucleotides matching TRBD1. The CDR3 length is 14 residues. Germline assignment: CDR1 SGHRS and CDR2 YFSETQ. V was pared by 4 bases and J by 10 bases, with 6 bases of the junction left unmatched. CDR3 amino acids: CASSIGQGPSPLHF. CDR3 coding DNA: TGCGCCAGCAGCATCGGACAGGGGCCCTCACCCCTCCACTTT. The full variable domain, in which reference TRBV5-1 and TRBJ1-6 provide the parts outside the CDR3, is KAGVTQTPRYLIKTRGQQVTLSCSPISGHRSVSWYQQTPGQGLQFLFEYFSETQRNKGNFPGRFSGRQFSNSRSEMNVSTLELGDSALYLCASSIGQGPSPLHFGNGTRLTVT.

The chain carries TRBV25-1 and TRBJ1-5, with D hard to call. V lost 3 bases, J lost 1 base, and 7 bases lay in between. Germline loops: CDR1 MGHDK, CDR2 SYGVNS. The CDR3 spans 14 residues. This CDR3 reads CASSEQLSNQPQHF. CDR3 bases: TGTGCCAGCAGTGAGCAACTCAGCAATCAGCCCCAGCATTTT.

There are many counts of this clonotype. The chain uses TRBV29-1 and TRBJ1-4; D might be TRBD1 (5 bases). The CDR3 has 12 residues. The germline gives CDR1 SQVTM, CDR2 ANQGSEA. The ends were cut back, 5 bases at V and 6 bases at J, with 10 bases in the middle. The CDR3 nucleotides read TGCAGCGTTTACGGGGCGGATGAAAAACTGTTTTTT. This translates into CSVYGADEKLFF.

This chain links TRBV15 with TRBJ1-5; maybe TRBD1 (6 bases). The CDR3 consists of 15 residues. V lost 3 bases, J lost 1 base, and 10 bases lay in between. Germline values: CDR1 LNHNV, CDR2 YYDKDF (reference sequence). The CDR3 DNA is TGTGCCACCAGCAGTAGGGGGTTGAGCAATCAGCCCCAGCATTTT. Its protein product is CATSSRGLSNQPQHF.

To note about this clonotype: This may stem from a read error, because a much larger clone lies one nucleotide away. This sequence joins TRBV12-3 or TRBV12-4 and TRBJ2-2, with 8 bases fitting TRBD2. V was clipped by 2 bases and J by 4 bases; unmatched bases: 21. The CDR3 runs to 21 residues. CDR3 residues: CASSLTGTMLPERESTGELFF. The CDR3 DNA sequence: TGTGCCAGCAGTTTAACCGGGACAATGCTACCGGAGCGGGAGAGCACCGGGGAGCTGTTTTTT.

This clonotype was seen ten or more times. This rearrangement joins TRBV12-3 or TRBV12-4 to TRBJ2-1, with TRBD2 matching 8 bases. The CDR3 contains 14 residues. Germline trimming cut 7 bases from V and 8 bases from J; bases unmatched to any gene: 10. The CDR3 spells CASTLGGGRHEQFF. Here the CDR3 DNA reads TGTGCCAGCACCCTCGGGGGGGGGAGGCATGAGCAGTTCTTC.

This clonotype showed up many times. V gene TRBV20-1 combines with J gene TRBJ2-2, with D maybe TRBD2 (5 bases). V lost 3 bases, J lost 3 bases, and 11 bases lay in between. The CDR3 loop spans 14 amino acids. Germline CDR1 is DFQATT and CDR2 is SNEGSKA (reference sequence). The CDR3: CSASASPYTGELFF. The CDR3 DNA sequence: TGCAGTGCTAGCGCTAGCCCTTACACCGGGGAGCTGTTTTTT.

The sample holds many counts of this clonotype. The chain is built from TRBV28 and TRBJ2-1; 10 bases map to TRBD2. Trimming cost V 3 bases and J 0 bases; bases outside gene matches: 11. Germline assignment: CDR1 MDHEN and CDR2 SYDVKM. This CDR3 is built from 19 residues. Here the CDR3 DNA reads TGTGCCAGCAGTTTCAGGGGACTAGCGAGCCCGAGCTCCTACAATGAGCAGTTCTTC. Translation: CASSFRGLASPSSYNEQFF. The full variable domain, its missing parts supplied by reference TRBV28 and TRBJ2-1, is DVKVTQSSRYLVKRTGEKVFLECVQDMDHENMFWYRQDPGLGLRLIYFSYDVKMKEKGDIPEGYSVSREKKERFSLILESASTNQTSMYLCASSFRGLASPSSYNEQFFGPGTRLTVL.

This clonotype has just a few counts. The chain has TRBV27 and TRBJ2-7; 8 bases agree with TRBD2. CDR3 length equals 14 residues. Looked up from germline, CDR1 is MNHEY and CDR2 is SMNVEV (reference sequence). The V segment lost 6 bases and the J segment 3 bases; nucleotides outside the gene matches: 7. The CDR3: CASRPATSVYEQYF. DNA of the CDR3: TGTGCCAGCAGGCCCGCGACTAGCGTCTACGAGCAGTACTTC.

The J gene is TRBJ1-5, the V gene TRBV4-2; perhaps TRBD1 as D (5 bases). Germline V CDR1 and CDR2: LGHNA, YNFKEQ. The length of the CDR3 is 20 residues. The V end lost 6 bases, the J end lost 0 bases, and 27 bases lay between the germline ends. CDR3 in DNA: TGTGCCAGCAGTCCTCCGGGACCCTATGCTCCCGGGTATAGCAATCAGCCCCAGCATTTT. It yields the protein CASSPPGPYAPGYSNQPQHF.

Many counts were recorded for this clonotype. The rearrangement joins TRBV28 to TRBJ2-7, with 7 nucleotides matching TRBD1. V trimming: 5 bases; J trimming: 6 bases; junction bases outside the gene matches: 10. Per germline, CDR1 MDHEN and CDR2 SYDVKM. CDR3 length equals 14 residues. The CDR3, as DNA: TGTGCCAGCAGTGCGCATACAGGGGTACCCGAGCAGTACTTC. It specifies CASSAHTGVPEQYF.

This chain uses TRBV27 with TRBJ2-6; 7 bases fit TRBD1. V lost 6 bases to trimming and J lost 0 bases; unmatched junction nucleotides: 5. The CDR3 spans 16 residues. From germline, CDR1 is MNHEY and CDR2 SMNVEV (reference sequence). CDR3 sequence: CASSRDRSSGANVLTF. Written as DNA, the CDR3 is TGTGCCAGCAGCCGGGACAGAAGCTCTGGGGCCAACGTCCTGACTTTC.

This clonotype was seen a handful of times. The CDR3, as DNA: TGTGCCAGTAAAATGGAAGTGTCGAACACTGAAGCTTTCTTT. Protein: CASKMEVSNTEAFF. This chain links TRBV19 with TRBJ1-1; no clear D. Between the trimmed V and J ends, which lost 7 bases and 1 base, there was a span of 13 bases. The CDR3 is 14 amino acids. CDR1 is LNHDA and CDR2 is SQIVND in the germline V gene (reference sequence).

This clonotype was seen many times. The chain recombines TRBV28 with TRBJ2-7, with TRBD2 as a possible D gene (5 bases). V lost 2 bases and J 2 bases, leaving 10 bases between the germline ends. The CDR3 has 14 residues. Germline-derived CDR1 and CDR2 are MDHEN and SYDVKM. The CDR3 is CASSLRGAAYEQYF. The DNA for the CDR3 is TGTGCCAGCAGTTTACGGGGTGCGGCCTACGAGCAGTACTTC.

In this sample, this clonotype turned up many times. V gene TRBV27 combines with J gene TRBJ1-1; tentatively, D is TRBD1 (5 bases). The CDR3 loop spans 16 amino acids. Between the trimmed V and J ends, which lost 7 bases and 2 bases, there was a span of 20 bases. The germline V gene has CDR1 MNHEY and CDR2 SMNVEV (reference sequence). This CDR3 reads CASTPGPGSGNTEAFF. CDR3 in DNA: TGTGCCAGCACCCCGGGGCCAGGGAGTGGCAACACTGAAGCTTTCTTT.

This clonotype came up many times. The V call is TRBV20-1, the J call TRBJ1-2, with 9 bases matching TRBD1. Germline V gene data show CDR1 as DFQATT and CDR2 as SNEGSKA (reference sequence). V gave up 5 bases and J gave up 8 bases; unmatched junction bases: 15. This CDR3 has 15 residues. The DNA for the CDR3 is TGCAGTGCTGGACAGGGGCAGCTAACGGGGGGCGGCTACACCTTC. Amino acid sequence: CSAGQGQLTGGGYTF.